By its share, the clone carrying this TCR beta chain is medium-sized. Its antigen is unidentified. Germline lookup yields CDR1 LNHDA and CDR2 SQIVND (reference sequence). V lost 4 bases and J 7 bases, leaving 17 bases between the germline ends. The CDR3 runs 15 residues. The study sequenced cultured CD4+ T cell DNA using the Oncomine TCR Beta short-read assay. From cultured CD4+ T cells, genomic DNA was extracted. TCRdb re-analysed the PCR reads in MiXCR, keeping a single row per CDR3 protein. The sample has tens of thousands of distinct CDR3 sequences, 62% seen once. This record belongs to a study of vaccination and CD4 T cells after COVID-19. General observations from the study: Convalescent patients' median share of reactive clones seen only post-vaccination was around 86%.

Treatment reported: 10-day PBMC culture with coronavirus spike peptide pools or control peptides (ViraFEST assay). Every well contained two million PBMCs, which were grown with around 10 IU/ml IL-2 and approximately 9.4 ug/ml peptide pools. Sequenced material: CD4+ T cells from blood, cultured in vitro. The TCR sequence derives from a human donor who had recovered from COVID-19. This chain joins TRBV19 and TRBJ1-5; unclear D gene. CDR3 loop: CASSTREGWPQPQHF. The DNA of the CDR3 is TGTGCCAGTAGTACCCGGGAGGGATGGCCCCAGCCCCAGCATTTT. The full variable domain, with the rest looked up from reference TRBV19 and TRBJ1-5, is DGGITQSPKYLFRKEGQNVTLSCEQNLNHDAMYWYRQDPGQGLRLIYYSQIVNDFQKGDIAEGYSVSREKKESFPLTVTSAQKNPTAFYLCASSTREGWPQPQHFGDGTRLSIL.